Shown below are 2 T cell receptor beta chains from a single sample sequenced in a study of cytomegalovirus exposure and HLA in healthy donors. 13 Jbeta primers and 60 Vbeta primers were used for the PCR. The protocol was immunoSEQ multiplex PCR, while the TCRdb copy is restricted to in-frame clones and leaves out a portion. The sample records roughly 100,000 clones, 83% being singletons. Sequencing used PBMCs. The receptors derive from a man aged 40-50 years in good health and CMV-seronegative.

The chain couples TRBV28 to TRBJ2-7; TRBD1 matches 7 bases. J gave up 2 bases and V 2 bases, and 6 bases lay outside the gene matches. This CDR3 contains 15 residues. Per the germline V gene, CDR1 is MDHEN and CDR2 is SYDVKM. CDR3 nucleotides: TGTGCCAGCAGTTTACACGGGACAGTCACCTACGAGCAGTACTTC. Translated, it gives CASSLHGTVTYEQYF.

V gene TRBV29-1 combines with J gene TRBJ2-7, with TRBD1 matching over 7 bases. Germline CDR1 and CDR2: SQVTM and ANQGSEA. V shed 0 bases and J 5 bases; nucleotides not matched to a gene: 7. This CDR3 region has 14 residues. The DNA for the CDR3 is TGCAGCGTTGAAGATTCCAGGGGGAGAAACGAGCAGTACTTC. Translation: CSVEDSRGRNEQYF.